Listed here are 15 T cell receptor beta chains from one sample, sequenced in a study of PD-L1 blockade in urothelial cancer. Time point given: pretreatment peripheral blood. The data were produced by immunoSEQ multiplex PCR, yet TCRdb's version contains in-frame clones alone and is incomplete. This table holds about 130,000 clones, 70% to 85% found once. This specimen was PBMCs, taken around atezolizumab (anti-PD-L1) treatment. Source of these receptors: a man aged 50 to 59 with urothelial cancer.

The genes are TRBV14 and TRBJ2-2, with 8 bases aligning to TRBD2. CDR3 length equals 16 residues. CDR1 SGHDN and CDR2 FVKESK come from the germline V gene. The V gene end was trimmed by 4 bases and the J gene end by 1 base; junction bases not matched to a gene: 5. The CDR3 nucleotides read TGTGCCAGCAGCCCCCTTAGCGGGGTGAACACCGGGGAGCTGTTTTTT. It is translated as CASSPLSGVNTGELFF.

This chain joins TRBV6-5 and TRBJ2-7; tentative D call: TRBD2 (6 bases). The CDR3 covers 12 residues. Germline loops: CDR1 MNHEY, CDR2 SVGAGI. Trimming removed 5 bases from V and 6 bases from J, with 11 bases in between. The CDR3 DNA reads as TGTGCCAGCAGTCGGGACGGGGGCGAGCAGTACTTC. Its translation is CASSRDGGEQYF.

CDR3 DNA: TGTGCCAGCAGCCAAACAGGGTTTGGCTACGAGCAGTACTTC. Its translation: CASSQTGFGYEQYF. The rearrangement links TRBV7-2 to TRBJ2-7, with a possible D match to TRBD1 (6 bases). This CDR3 has 14 residues. The ends were cut back, 5 bases at V and 3 bases at J, with 14 bases in the middle. CDR1 is SGHTA, CDR2 FQGNSA, per germline.

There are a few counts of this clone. The DNA of the CDR3 is TGTGCCAGCAGCTCCATCCAGCGGGATCCCTACAATGAGCAGTTCTTC. This translates into CASSSIQRDPYNEQFF. The chain uses TRBV7-2 and TRBJ2-1; 7 bases map to TRBD2. The germline gives CDR1 SGHTA, CDR2 FQGNSA. With V trimmed by 4 bases and J by 2 bases, 8 bases remained unmatched. The CDR3 totals 16 residues.

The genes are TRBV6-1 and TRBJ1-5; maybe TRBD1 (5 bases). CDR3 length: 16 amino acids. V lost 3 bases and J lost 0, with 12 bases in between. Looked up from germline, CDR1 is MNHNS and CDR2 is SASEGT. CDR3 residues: CASSDWEGNSNQPQHF. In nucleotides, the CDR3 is TGTGCCAGCAGTGACTGGGAGGGGAATAGCAATCAGCCCCAGCATTTT.

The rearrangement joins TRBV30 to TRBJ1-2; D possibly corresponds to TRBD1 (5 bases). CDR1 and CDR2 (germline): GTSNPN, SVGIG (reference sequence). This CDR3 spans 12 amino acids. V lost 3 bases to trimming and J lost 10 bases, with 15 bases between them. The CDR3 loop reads CAWRRQLGAYTF. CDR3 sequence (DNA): TGTGCCTGGAGAAGACAGTTAGGGGCCTACACCTTC.

The CDR3 bases are TGTGCCAGCAGCCAATTGGGGACAGCATATAGCAATCAGCCCCAGCATTTT. Translated: CASSQLGTAYSNQPQHF. The genes are TRBV28 and TRBJ1-5, with 7 bases that match TRBD1. CDR1 MDHEN and CDR2 SYDVKM come from the germline V gene. The CDR3 is 17 residues long. The V and J ends lost 6 bases and 0 bases, in that order; junction bases with no gene match: 11.

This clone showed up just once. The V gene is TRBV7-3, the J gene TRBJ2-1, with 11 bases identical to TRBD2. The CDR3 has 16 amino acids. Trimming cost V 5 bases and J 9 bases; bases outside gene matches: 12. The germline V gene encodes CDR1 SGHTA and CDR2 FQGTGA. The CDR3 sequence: CASSQRSTSGIGEQFF. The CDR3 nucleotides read TGTGCCAGCAGCCAAAGATCGACTAGCGGGATTGGTGAGCAGTTCTTC.

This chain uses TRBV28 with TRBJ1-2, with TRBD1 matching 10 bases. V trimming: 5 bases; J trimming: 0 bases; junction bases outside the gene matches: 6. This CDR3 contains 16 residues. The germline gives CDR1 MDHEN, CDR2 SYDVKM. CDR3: CASSRQGARTNYGYTF. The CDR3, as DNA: TGTGCCAGCAGTAGACAGGGGGCTCGTACTAACTATGGCTACACCTTC.

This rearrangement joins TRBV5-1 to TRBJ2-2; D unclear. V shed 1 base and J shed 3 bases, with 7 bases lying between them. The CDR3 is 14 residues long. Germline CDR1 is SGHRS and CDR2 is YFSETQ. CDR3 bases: TGCGCCAGCAGCTTGATAGTTGACACCGGGGAGCTGTTTTTT. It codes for CASSLIVDTGELFF.

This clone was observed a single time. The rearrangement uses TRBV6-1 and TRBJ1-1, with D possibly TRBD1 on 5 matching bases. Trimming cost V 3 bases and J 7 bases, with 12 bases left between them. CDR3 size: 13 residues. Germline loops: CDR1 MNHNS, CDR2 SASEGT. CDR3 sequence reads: CASSDFSGGEAFF. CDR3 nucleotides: TGTGCCAGCAGTGACTTCTCCGGGGGTGAAGCTTTCTTT.

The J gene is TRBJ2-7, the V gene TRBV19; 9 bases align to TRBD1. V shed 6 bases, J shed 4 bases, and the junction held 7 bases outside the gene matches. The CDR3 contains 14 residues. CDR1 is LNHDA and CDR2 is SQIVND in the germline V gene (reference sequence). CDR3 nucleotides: TGTGCCAGTAGCCCACTACAGGGGGCTTACGAGCAGTACTTC. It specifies CASSPLQGAYEQYF.

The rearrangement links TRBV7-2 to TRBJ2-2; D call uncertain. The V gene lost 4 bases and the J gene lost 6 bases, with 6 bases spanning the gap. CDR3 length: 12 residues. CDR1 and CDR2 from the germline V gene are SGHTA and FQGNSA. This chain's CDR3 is CASSSYSGELFF. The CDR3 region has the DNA TGTGCCAGCAGCTCGTATTCCGGGGAGCTGTTTTTT.

CDR3 in amino acids: CASREGGRTGELFF. CDR3 DNA sequence: TGTGCCAGCAGGGAGGGGGGGCGGACCGGGGAGCTGTTTTTT. V and J are TRBV28 and TRBJ2-2; D might be TRBD2 (7 bases). Germline-derived CDR1 and CDR2 are MDHEN and SYDVKM. Trimming stripped 6 bases from V and 5 bases from J, with 13 bases between. The CDR3 contains 14 residues.

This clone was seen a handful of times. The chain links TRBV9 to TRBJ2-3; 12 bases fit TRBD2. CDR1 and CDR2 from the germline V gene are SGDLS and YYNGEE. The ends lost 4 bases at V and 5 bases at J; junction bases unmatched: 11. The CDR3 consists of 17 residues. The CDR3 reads CASSRTLAGGVRDTQYF. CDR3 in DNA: TGTGCCAGCAGCCGGACACTAGCGGGAGGAGTGAGAGATACGCAGTATTTT.